What follows is one T cell receptor beta chain and its context. Its matching antigen is unknown. Germline assignment: CDR1 SEHNR and CDR2 FQNEAQ (reference sequence). The trim removed 4 bases at V and 8 bases at J, leaving 10 bases unmatched. CDR3 length equals 15 residues. This record comes from a study of post-analysis software for immune sequencing data. Study context: Recorded subtypes: relapsing-remitting, secondary progressive, progressive-relapsing; some patients unannotated.

Study observations and caveats: Controls' normalized Chao1 diversity significantly exceeded that of multiple sclerosis patients. The five TRBV segments detected at higher frequency in patients than in controls included TRBV5-6, TRBV5-1 and TRBV20-1.

Every TCR beta cDNA library bore unique molecular identifiers. From approximately 1 to 10 million T cells, 500,000 or so cDNA molecules were obtained. In TCRdb, the PCR reads were re-called with MiXCR into one record per CDR3 protein. In the table there are 600,000 to 700,000 distinct CDR3 sequences, approximately 60% of which are singletons. Source material: blood. The gene calls are TRBV7-9 and TRBJ2-3, with 9 nucleotides matching TRBD1. The source is a girl aged 2 to 10 with multiple sclerosis. CDR3 in amino acids: CASSYGTGKFVTQYF. The CDR3 nucleotides read TGTGCCAGCAGCTACGGGACAGGGAAGTTTGTTACGCAGTATTTT.